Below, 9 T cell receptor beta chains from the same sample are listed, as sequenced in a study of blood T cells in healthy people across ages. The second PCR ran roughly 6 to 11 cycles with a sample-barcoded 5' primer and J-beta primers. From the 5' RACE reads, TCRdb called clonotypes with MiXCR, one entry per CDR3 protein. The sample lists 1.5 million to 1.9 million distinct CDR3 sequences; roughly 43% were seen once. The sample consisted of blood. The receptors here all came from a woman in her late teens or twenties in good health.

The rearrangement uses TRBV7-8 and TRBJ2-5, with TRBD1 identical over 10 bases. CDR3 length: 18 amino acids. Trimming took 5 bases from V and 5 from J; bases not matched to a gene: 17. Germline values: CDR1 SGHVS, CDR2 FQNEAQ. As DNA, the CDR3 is TGTGCCAGCAGCAACTCCGGGACAGGGGATCTAATATGGGAGACCCAGTACTTC. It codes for CASSNSGTGDLIWETQYF.

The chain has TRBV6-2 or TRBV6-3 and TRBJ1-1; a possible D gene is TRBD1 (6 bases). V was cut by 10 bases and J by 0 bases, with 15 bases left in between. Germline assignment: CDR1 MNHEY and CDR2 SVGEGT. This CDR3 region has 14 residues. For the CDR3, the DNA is TGTGCCACCCTTCAAACAGGGATGAACACTGAAGCTTTCTTT. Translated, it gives CATLQTGMNTEAFF.

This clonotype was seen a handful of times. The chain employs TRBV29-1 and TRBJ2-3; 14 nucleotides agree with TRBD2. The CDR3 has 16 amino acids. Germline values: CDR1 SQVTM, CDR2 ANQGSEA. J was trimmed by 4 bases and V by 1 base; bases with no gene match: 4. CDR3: CSVEGTSGGLADTQYF. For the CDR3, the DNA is TGCAGCGTTGAAGGGACTAGCGGGGGGTTGGCAGATACGCAGTATTTT.

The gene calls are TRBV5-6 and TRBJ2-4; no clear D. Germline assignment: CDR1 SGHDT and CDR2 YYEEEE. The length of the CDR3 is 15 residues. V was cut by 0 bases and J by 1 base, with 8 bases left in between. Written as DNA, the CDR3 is TGTGCCAGCAGCTTGGCCGGGCAGGCCAAAAACATTCAGTACTTC. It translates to CASSLAGQAKNIQYF.

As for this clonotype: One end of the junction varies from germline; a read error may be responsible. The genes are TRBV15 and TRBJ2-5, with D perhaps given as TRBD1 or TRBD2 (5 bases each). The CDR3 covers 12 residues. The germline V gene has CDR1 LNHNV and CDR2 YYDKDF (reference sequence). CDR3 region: CATSRDPGTPYF. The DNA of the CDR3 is TGTGCCACCAGCAGAGATCCAGGGACCCCGTACTTC.

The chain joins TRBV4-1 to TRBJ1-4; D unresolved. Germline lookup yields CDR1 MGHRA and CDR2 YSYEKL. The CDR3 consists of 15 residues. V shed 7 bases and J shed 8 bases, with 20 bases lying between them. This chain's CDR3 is CASNLLAVFGEKLFF. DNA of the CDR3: TGCGCCAGCAACCTCCTTGCCGTTTTTGGGGAAAAACTGTTTTTT.

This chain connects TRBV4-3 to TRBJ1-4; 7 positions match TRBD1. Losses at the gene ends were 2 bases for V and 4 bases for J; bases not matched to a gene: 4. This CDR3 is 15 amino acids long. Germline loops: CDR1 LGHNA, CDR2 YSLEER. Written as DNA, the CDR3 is TGCGCCAGCAGCCAAACACAGGGGCTTAATGAAAAACTGTTTTTT. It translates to CASSQTQGLNEKLFF.

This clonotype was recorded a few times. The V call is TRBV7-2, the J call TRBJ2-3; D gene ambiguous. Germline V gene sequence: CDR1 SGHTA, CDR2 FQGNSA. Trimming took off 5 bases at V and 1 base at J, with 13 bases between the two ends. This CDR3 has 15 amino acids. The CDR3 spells CASSIPRGGTDTQYF. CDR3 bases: TGTGCCAGCAGCATCCCTCGAGGAGGCACAGATACGCAGTATTTT.

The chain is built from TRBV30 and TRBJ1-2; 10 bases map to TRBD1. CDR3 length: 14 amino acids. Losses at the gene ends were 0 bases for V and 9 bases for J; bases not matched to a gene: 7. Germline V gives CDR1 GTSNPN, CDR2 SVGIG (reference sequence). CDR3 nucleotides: TGTGCCTGGAGTGTTGGGACAGGGGTCGGTCGCTACACCTTC. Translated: CAWSVGTGVGRYTF.